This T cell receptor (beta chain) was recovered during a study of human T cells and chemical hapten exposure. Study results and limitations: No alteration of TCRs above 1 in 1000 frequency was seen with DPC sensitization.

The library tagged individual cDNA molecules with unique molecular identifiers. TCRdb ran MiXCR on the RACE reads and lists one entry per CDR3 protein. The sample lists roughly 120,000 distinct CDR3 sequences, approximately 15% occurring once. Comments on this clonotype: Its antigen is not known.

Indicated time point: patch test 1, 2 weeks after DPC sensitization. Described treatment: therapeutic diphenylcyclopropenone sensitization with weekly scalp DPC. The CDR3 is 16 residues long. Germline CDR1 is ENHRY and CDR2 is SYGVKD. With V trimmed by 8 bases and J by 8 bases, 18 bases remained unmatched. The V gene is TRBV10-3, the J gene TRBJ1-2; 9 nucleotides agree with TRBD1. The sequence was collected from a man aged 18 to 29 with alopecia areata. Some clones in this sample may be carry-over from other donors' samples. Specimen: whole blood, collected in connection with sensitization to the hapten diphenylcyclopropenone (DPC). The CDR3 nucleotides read TGTGCCATCGGGACAGGGCCCCTCGGTCTAACCAACGGCTACACCTTC. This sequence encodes CAIGTGPLGLTNGYTF.